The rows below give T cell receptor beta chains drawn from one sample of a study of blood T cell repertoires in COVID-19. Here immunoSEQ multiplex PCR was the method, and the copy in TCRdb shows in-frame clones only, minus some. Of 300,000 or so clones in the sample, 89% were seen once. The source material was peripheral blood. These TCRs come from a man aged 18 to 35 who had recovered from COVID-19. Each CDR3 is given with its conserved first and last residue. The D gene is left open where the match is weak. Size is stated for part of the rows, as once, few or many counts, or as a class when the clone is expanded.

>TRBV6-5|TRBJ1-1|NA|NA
CASSSFGRENTEAFF
TGTGCCAGCAGTTCCTTCGGACGGGAGAACACTGAAGCTTTCTTT
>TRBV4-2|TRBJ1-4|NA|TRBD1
CASSQDWTGREKLFF
TGTGCCAGCAGCCAAGATTGGACAGGGAGGGAAAAACTGTTTTTT
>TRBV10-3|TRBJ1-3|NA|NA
CAISEGPDSSGNTIYF
TGTGCCATCAGTGAAGGGCCGGACAGCTCTGGAAACACCATATATTTT
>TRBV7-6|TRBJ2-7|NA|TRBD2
CASSLVSSGNYEQYF
TGTGCCAGCAGCTTAGTGTCTAGCGGTAACTACGAGCAGTACTTC
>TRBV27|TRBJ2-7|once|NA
CASSLTGGWSYEQYF
TGTGCCAGCAGTTTAACGGGGGGCTGGAGCTACGAGCAGTACTTC
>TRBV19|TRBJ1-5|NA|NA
CASSIDRKQGRQPQHF
TGTGCCAGTAGTATAGATCGGAAGCAGGGGCGTCAGCCCCAGCATTTT
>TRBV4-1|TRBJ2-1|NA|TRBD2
CASSPREGLAGNNEQFF
TGCGCCAGCAGCCCTCGCGAGGGGCTAGCGGGAAACAATGAGCAGTTCTTC
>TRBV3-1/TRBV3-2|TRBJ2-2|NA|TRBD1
CASSRTGGLELFF
TGTGCCAGCAGCCGTACAGGGGGCTTGGAGCTGTTTTTT
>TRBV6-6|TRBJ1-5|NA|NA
CASSPRQPAMAQHF
TGTGCCAGCAGCCCGAGACAGCCGGCCATGGCCCAGCATTTT
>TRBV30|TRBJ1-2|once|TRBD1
CAWSPPDRRDYGYTF
TGTGCCTGGAGTCCACCGGACAGGAGGGACTATGGCTACACCTTC
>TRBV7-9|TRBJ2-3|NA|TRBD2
CASSSRTSGGVRNTQYF
TGTGCCAGCAGCTCCCGGACTAGCGGGGGGGTACGGAATACGCAGTATTTT
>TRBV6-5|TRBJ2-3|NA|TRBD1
CASSMTGILTDTQYF
TGTGCCAGCAGTATGACAGGGATCCTCACAGATACGCAGTATTTT
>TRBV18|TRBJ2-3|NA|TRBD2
CASSPPTGTSGRTGADTQYF
TGTGCCAGCTCACCCCCAACCGGGACTAGCGGGAGAACTGGGGCAGATACGCAGTATTTT
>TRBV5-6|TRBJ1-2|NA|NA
CASSVQGQSYGYTF
TGTGCCAGCAGCGTCCAGGGACAAAGCTATGGCTACACCTTC
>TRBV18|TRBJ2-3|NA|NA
CASSPRTGDTQYF
TGTGCCAGCTCACCCCGCACGGGAGATACGCAGTATTTT
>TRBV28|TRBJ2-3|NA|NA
CASSTIRRERQGSLQRDTQYF
TGTGCCAGCAGTACGATAAGAAGAGAGAGGCAGGGCTCCCTGCAACGAGATACGCAGTATTTT
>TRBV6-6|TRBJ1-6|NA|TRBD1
CASSYAGQGGSPLHF
TGTGCCAGCAGTTACGCGGGACAGGGAGGGTCACCCCTCCACTTT
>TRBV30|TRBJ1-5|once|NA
CAWSPQGNQPQHF
TGTGCCTGGAGTCCCCAGGGCAATCAGCCCCAGCATTTT
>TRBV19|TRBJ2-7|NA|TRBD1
CASSIGQGTYEQYF
TGTGCCAGTAGTATAGGACAGGGAACCTACGAGCAGTACTTC
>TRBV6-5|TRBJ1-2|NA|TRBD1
CASSRQGSDYGYTF
TGTGCCAGCAGCCGACAGGGTAGCGACTATGGCTACACCTTC
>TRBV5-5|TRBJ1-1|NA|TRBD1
CASSLESGGGVEAFF
TGTGCCAGCAGCTTGGAATCAGGGGGCGGCGTTGAAGCTTTCTTT
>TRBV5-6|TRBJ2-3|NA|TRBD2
CASSFGPLAEGTDTQYF
TGTGCCAGCAGCTTTGGCCCCCTAGCGGAAGGCACAGATACGCAGTATTTT
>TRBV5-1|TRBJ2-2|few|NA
CASSQSHSNTGELFF
TGCGCCAGCAGTCAAAGCCACAGTAACACCGGGGAGCTGTTTTTT
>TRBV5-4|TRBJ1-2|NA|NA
CASSLGQGILTGYGYTF
TGTGCCAGCAGCTTGGGGCAGGGGATTTTAACGGGCTATGGCTACACCTTC
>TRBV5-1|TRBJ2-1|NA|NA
CASSSKTGTYNEQFF
TGCGCCAGCAGTTCTAAGACGGGGACCTACAATGAGCAGTTCTTC
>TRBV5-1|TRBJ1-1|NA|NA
CASSSQGSDMNTEAFF
TGCGCCAGCAGCTCCCAGGGATCCGACATGAACACTGAAGCTTTCTTT
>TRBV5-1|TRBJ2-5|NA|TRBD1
CASSLKALGTGRGETQYF
TGCGCCAGCAGCTTGAAGGCCCTCGGGACAGGGCGGGGAGAGACCCAGTACTTC
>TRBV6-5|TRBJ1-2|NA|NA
CASSYAGSGYTF
TGTGCCAGCAGCTATGCAGGTTCTGGCTACACCTTC
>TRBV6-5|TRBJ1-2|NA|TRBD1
CASSYLTGEVYGYTF
TGTGCCAGCAGTTACCTCACAGGGGAGGTCTATGGCTACACCTTC
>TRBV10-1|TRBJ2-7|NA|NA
CASSDLRGAGTYEQYF
TGCGCCAGCAGTGATCTTCGGGGCGCGGGGACCTACGAGCAGTACTTC
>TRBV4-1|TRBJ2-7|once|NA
CASSQDFGQLFDEQYF
TGCGCCAGCAGCCAAGATTTCGGACAACTTTTCGACGAGCAGTACTTC
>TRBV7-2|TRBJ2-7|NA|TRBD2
CASSLLAGTTYEQYF
TGTGCCAGCAGCTTGCTAGCGGGTACAACCTACGAGCAGTACTTC
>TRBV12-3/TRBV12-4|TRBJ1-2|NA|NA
CASSYGQGYGYTF
TGTGCCAGCAGTTACGGGCAGGGCTATGGCTACACCTTC
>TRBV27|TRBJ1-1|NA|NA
CASSLAGWSTEAFF
TGTGCCAGCAGTTTGGCGGGTTGGAGCACTGAAGCTTTCTTT
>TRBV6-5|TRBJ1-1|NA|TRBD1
CASTSQGASTEAFF
TGTGCCAGCACCTCACAGGGGGCATCCACTGAAGCTTTCTTT